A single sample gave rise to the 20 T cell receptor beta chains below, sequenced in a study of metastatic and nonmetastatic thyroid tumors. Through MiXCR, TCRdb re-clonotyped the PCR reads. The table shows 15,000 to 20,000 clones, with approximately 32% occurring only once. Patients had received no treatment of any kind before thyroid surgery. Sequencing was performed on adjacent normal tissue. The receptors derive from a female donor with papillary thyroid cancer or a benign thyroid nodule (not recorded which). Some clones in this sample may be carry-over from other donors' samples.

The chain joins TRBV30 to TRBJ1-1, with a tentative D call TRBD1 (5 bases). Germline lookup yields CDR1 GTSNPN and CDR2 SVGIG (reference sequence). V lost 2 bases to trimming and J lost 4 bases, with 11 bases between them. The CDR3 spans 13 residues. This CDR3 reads CAWSRGPGTEAFF. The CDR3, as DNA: TGTGCCTGGAGTAGGGGCCCGGGCACTGAAGCTTTCTTT. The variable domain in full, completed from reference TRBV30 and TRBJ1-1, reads SQTIHQWPATLVQPVGSPLSLECTVEGTSNPNLYWYRQAAGRGLQLLFYSVGIGQISSEVPQNLSASRPQDRQFILSSKKLLLSDSGFYLCAWSRGPGTEAFFGQGTRLTVV.

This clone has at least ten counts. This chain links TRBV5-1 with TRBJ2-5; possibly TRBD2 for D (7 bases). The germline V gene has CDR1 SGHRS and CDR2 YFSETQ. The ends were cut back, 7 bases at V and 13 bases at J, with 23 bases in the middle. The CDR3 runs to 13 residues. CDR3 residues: CASGGGVRDPPYF. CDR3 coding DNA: TGCGCCAGCGGAGGGGGGGTAAGAGACCCTCCGTACTTC. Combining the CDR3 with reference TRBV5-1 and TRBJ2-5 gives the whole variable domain KAGVTQTPRYLIKTRGQQVTLSCSPISGHRSVSWYQQTPGQGLQFLFEYFSETQRNKGNFPGRFSGRQFSNSRSEMNVSTLELGDSALYLCASGGGVRDPPYFGPGTRLLVL.

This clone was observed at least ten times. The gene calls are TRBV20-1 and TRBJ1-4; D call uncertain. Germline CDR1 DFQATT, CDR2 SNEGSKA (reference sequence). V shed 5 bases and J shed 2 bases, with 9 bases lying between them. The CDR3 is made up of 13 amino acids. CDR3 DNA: TGCAGTGCTCTGACGGATACTAATGAAAAACTGTTTTTT. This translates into CSALTDTNEKLFF.

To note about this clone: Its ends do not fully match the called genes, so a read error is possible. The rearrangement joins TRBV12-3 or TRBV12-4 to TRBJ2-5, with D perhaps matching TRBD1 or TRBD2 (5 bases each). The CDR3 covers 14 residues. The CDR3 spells CTSSRIDKGETHYF. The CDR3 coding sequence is TGTACCAGCAGCCGTATTGACAAAGGGGAGACCCATTACTTC.

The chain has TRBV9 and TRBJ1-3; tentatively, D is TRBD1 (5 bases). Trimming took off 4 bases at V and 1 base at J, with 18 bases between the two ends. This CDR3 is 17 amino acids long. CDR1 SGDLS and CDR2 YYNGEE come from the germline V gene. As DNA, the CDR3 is TGTGCCAGCAGCCCCGGGAGCGCGGGGGAGTCTGGAAACACCATATATTTT. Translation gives CASSPGSAGESGNTIYF. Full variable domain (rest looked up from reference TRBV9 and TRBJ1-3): DSGVTQTPKHLITATGQRVTLRCSPRSGDLSVYWYQQSLDQGLQFLIQYYNGEERAKGNILERFSAQQFPDLHSELNLSSLELGDSALYFCASSPGSAGESGNTIYFGEGSWLTVV.

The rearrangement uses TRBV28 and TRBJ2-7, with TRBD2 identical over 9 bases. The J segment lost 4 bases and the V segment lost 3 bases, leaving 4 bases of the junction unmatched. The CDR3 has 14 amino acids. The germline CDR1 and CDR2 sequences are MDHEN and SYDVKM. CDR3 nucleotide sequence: TGTGCCAGCAGTTTTGCTAGCGGGATTTACGAGCAGTACTTC. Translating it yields CASSFASGIYEQYF.

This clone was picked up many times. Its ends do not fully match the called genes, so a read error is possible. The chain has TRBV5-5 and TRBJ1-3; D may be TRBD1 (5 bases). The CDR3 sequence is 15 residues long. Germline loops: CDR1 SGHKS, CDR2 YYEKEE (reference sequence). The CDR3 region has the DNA TGTGCCAGCAGCTTTGGTCCCCCTAGGGGAAGCACCATATATTTT. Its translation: CASSFGPPRGSTIYF. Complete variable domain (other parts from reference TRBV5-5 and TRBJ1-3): DAGVTQSPTHLIKTRGQQVTLRCSPISGHKSVSWYQQVLGQGPQFIFQYYEKEERGRGNFPDRFSARQFPNYSSELNVNALLLGDSALYLCASSFGPPRGSTIYFGEGSWLTVV.

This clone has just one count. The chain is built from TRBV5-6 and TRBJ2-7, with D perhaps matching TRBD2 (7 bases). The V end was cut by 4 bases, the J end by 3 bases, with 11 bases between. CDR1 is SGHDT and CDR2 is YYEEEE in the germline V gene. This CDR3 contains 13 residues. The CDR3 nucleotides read TGTGCCAGCAGCCGGGGGGACAACTACGAGCAGTACTTC. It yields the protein CASSRGDNYEQYF.

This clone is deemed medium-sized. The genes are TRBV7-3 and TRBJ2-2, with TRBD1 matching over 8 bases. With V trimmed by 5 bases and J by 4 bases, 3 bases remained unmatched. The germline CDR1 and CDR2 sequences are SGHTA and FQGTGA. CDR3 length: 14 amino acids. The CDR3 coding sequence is TGTGCCAGCAGCAAACAGGGGGGCACCGGGGAGCTGTTTTTT. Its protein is CASSKQGGTGELFF.

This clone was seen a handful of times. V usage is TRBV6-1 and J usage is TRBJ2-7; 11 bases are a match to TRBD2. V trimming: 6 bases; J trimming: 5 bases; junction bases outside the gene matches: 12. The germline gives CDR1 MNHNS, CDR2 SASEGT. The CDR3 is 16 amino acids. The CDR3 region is CASRTSWVLAGDEQYF. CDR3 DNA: TGTGCCAGCAGGACCAGTTGGGTACTAGCGGGAGACGAGCAGTACTTC.

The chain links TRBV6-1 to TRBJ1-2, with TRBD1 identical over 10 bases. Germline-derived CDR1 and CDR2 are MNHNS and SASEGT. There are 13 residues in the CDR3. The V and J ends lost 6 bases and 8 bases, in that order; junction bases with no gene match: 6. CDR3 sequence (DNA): TGTGCCAGCAGCCCCGACAGGGGGCTCGGCTACACCTTC. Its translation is CASSPDRGLGYTF.

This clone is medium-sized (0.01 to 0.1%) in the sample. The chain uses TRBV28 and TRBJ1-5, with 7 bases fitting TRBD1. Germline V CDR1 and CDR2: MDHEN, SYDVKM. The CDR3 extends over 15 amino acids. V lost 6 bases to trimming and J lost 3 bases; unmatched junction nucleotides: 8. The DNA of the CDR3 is TGTGCCAGCAGCCGTGACAGGGCTTCCAATCAGCCCCAGCATTTT. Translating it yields CASSRDRASNQPQHF.

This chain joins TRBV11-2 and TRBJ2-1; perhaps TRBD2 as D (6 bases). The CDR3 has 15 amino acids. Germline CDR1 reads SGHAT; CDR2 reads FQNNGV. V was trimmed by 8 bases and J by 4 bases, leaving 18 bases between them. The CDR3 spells CASHPTSSYYNEQFF. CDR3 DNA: TGTGCCAGCCACCCAACTAGCTCCTATTACAATGAGCAGTTCTTC.

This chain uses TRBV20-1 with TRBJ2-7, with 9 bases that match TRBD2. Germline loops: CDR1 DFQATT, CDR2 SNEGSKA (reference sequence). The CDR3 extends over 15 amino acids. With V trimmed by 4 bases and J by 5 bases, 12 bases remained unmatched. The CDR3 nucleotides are TGCAGTGCTACCTTCCTAGCGGGATCGCTCGACGAGCAGTACTTC. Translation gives CSATFLAGSLDEQYF.

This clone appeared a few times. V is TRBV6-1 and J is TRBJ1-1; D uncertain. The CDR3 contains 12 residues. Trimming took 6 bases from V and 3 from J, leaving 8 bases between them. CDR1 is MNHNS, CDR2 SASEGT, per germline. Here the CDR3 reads CASRGWDTEAFF. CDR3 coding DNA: TGTGCCAGCAGGGGTTGGGACACTGAAGCTTTCTTT.

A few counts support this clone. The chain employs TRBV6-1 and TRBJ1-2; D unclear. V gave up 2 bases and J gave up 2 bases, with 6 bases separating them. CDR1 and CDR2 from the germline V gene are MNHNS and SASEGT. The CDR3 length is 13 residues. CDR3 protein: CASSERPNYGYTF. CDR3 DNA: TGTGCCAGCAGTGAAAGGCCGAACTATGGCTACACCTTC.

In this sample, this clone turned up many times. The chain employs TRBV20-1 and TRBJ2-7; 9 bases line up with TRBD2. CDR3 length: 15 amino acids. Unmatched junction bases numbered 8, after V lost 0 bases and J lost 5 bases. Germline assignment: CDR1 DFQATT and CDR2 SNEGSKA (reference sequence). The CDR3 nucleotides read TGCAGTGCTAGAGATCCGCGGGGGGGCCGGGACGAGCAGTACTTC. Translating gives CSARDPRGGRDEQYF.

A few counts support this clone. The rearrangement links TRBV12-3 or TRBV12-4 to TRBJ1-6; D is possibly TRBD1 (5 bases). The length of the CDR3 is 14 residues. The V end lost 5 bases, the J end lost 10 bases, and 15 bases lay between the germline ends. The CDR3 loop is CASSQLLQGSPLHF. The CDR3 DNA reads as TGTGCCAGCAGTCAACTCCTGCAGGGCTCACCCCTCCACTTT.

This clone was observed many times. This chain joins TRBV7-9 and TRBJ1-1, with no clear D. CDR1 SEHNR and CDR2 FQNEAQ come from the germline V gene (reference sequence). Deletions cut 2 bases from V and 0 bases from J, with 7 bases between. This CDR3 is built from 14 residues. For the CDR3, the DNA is TGTGCCAGCAGCTTAAACGGCGTGAACACTGAAGCTTTCTTT. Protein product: CASSLNGVNTEAFF.

CDR3 nucleotides: TGCAGTGCTCTTAGGACTCGCGGTGGTACGGAGCTGTTTTTT. It yields the protein CSALRTRGGTELFF. The J gene is TRBJ2-2, the V gene TRBV20-1, with D perhaps TRBD2 (5 bases). This CDR3 spans 14 amino acids. Deletions cut 5 bases from V and 10 bases from J, with 20 bases between. Germline loops: CDR1 DFQATT, CDR2 SNEGSKA (reference sequence).